This record concerns one T cell receptor beta chain sequence. By share, this clone ranks as hyperexpanded (1% or more). Its recognized antigen is unknown. Base qualities are not recorded, but no much larger clone differs from it by a single base. V gives up 0 bases and J gives up 8 bases, and the segment between their germline ends measures 10 bases. For CDR1 and CDR2, the germline V gene lists MGHRA and YSYEKL. The CDR3 runs 13 amino acids, cysteine and phenylalanine included. This entry keeps only the CDR3 DNA: 39 bases, framed from base 1. At one collaborating source in Seattle, patients were enrolled during active infection and were followed longitudinally through the course of disease. Collaborating institutions collected whole blood in K2EDTA tubes following their own protocols. For TCRbeta analysis, collaborators shipped samples in one of three forms: frozen whole blood, isolated PBMCs, or DNA extracted from either of those sample types.

TCRbeta CDR3 regions were amplified from genomic DNA by means of the immunoSEQ Assay, a bias-controlled multiplex PCR. Concerning the study's data processing: Nucleated cell counts per sample were estimated from amplification of reference gene primers within the assay. To quantify the absolute abundance of each unique TCRbeta CDR3 rearrangement, sequence reads were collapsed and filtered. For each sample, productive Simpson clonality was calculated by taking the square root of Simpson's diversity index across productive rearrangements. As stored in TCRdb, this immuneACCESS dataset retains in-frame rearrangements with V and J assigned. A fraction of the clones does not appear; measured against another copy, unresolved V genes explain less than half of the discrepancy, and the remainder lacks a known reason. That table is the source of V, J and clone size, and D and trimming were worked out from the DNA. For this sample the table gives some 68,000 clones, of which about 85% were detected only once. Of the sample, around 3.5% is held by the ten largest clones.

This sample stems from a study of blood T cell repertoires in COVID-19 (dated by TCRdb to 2019 to 2021). Notes on the research overall: Samples covering the acute and convalescent phases of COVID-19 were provided by collaborators in the United States, Italy and Spain. The material from the prospective study consisted of cDNA or gDNA derived from T cells, B-cell-depleted T cells, or PBMCs. A de-identified subject ID, COVID-19 status, age in years and sex were almost always included in the sample metadata. Samples were obtained from the ongoing ImmuneRACE study (first 160 participants) and from about 1,300 subjects provided by 6 global collaborators. The repertoires were made available in a free public database intended to serve as a resource for research on the immune response to SARS-CoV-2. HLA class I and class II types, where available, came from metadata supplied by the sample provider rather than from assay-based typing. The dataset comprised deeply sampled blood TCRbeta repertoires from subjects exposed to, actively infected with, or recovered from COVID-19. Study-level results and caveats: How much clinical and demographic metadata was included differed by source and by participant, and the metadata was provided uncurated.

Material for sequencing was peripheral blood. The receptor was derived from a woman aged 50 to 60 with COVID-19, enrolled during active disease. The rearranged chain carries TRBV4-1 and TRBJ1-2; TRBD1 is perhaps the D gene, given 6 matching bases. The DNA sequence is given as TGCGCCAGCAGCCAAGAACAGGGATACGGCTACACCTTC. It is translated as CASSQEQGYGYTF.